These 8 T cell receptor beta chains came from one sample sequenced in a study of blood T cell repertoires in COVID-19. Data came from immunoSEQ multiplex PCR; TCRdb stores just in-frame clones and leaves some out. The sample holds about 200,000 clones; about 88% are singletons and the top ten take 2% to 2.5%. Sequences were obtained from PBMCs or T cells enriched from blood (not recorded which). Receptors originate from a woman aged 35 to 49 with acute COVID-19.

The chain recombines TRBV19 with TRBJ1-1; D uncertain. V lost 3 bases and J 5 bases, leaving 10 bases between the germline ends. Germline V gene data show CDR1 as LNHDA and CDR2 as SQIVND (reference sequence). The CDR3 consists of 13 residues. CDR3 sequence reads: CASSMFSETEAFF. The CDR3 nucleotides read TGTGCCAGTAGTATGTTTTCGGAGACTGAAGCTTTCTTT.

This clone was recorded only once. V usage is TRBV30 and J usage is TRBJ1-5; maybe TRBD1 (5 bases). The germline V and J ends were trimmed by 7 bases and 9 bases, with 13 bases remaining between them. The CDR3 is 11 residues long. Germline CDR1 GTSNPN, CDR2 SVGIG (reference sequence). The DNA for the CDR3 is TGTGCCTCGGGACTTCGTTGGCCCCAGCATTTT. It encodes CASGLRWPQHF.

The chain employs TRBV7-6 and TRBJ1-3; the D is unclear. The CDR3 extends over 16 amino acids. V gave up 5 bases and J gave up 0 bases, with 14 bases separating them. Germline V gives CDR1 SGHVS, CDR2 FNYEAQ. In DNA form, the CDR3 reads TGTGCCAGCAGCCCCCAGACGGAGAGCTCTGGAAACACCATATATTTT. This translates into CASSPQTESSGNTIYF.

The rearrangement joins TRBV12-5 to TRBJ1-1; 7 nucleotides agree with TRBD1. CDR1 is LGHNT, CDR2 FRNRAP, per germline. The CDR3 sequence is 13 residues long. With 5 bases clipped from V and 9 bases from J, the junction kept 9 bases outside the gene matches. The CDR3 loop reads CASGHDREVKAFF. The CDR3, as DNA: TGTGCTAGTGGTCACGACAGGGAGGTTAAAGCTTTCTTT.

J is TRBJ2-3 and V is TRBV28, with D possibly TRBD2 on 6 matching bases. The germline V gene encodes CDR1 MDHEN and CDR2 SYDVKM. CDR3 size: 16 residues. V lost 5 bases, J lost 2 bases, and 17 bases lay in between. CDR3 residues: CASSLRERVHTDTQYF. DNA for the CDR3: TGTGCCAGCAGTCTGCGGGAAAGGGTCCACACAGATACGCAGTATTTT.

This chain connects TRBV6-2 or TRBV6-3 to TRBJ2-2, with 8 bases aligning to TRBD2. The J segment lost 6 bases and the V segment lost 6 bases, leaving 21 bases of the junction unmatched. There are 19 residues in the CDR3. Germline lookup yields CDR1 MNHEY and CDR2 SVGEGT. CDR3 sequence: CASSSEGTEETSVPGELFF. The CDR3 DNA is TGTGCCAGCAGCTCAGAGGGAACGGAGGAGACTAGCGTGCCCGGGGAGCTGTTTTTT.

V usage is TRBV28 and J usage is TRBJ1-2; tentatively, D is TRBD1 (5 bases). This CDR3 comprises 11 residues. The V end lost 10 bases, the J end lost 5 bases, and 11 bases lay between the germline ends. CDR1 is MDHEN, CDR2 SYDVKM, per germline. The CDR3 reads CATHPGYGYTF. CDR3 nucleotide sequence: TGTGCCACTCACCCAGGGTATGGCTACACCTTC.

This clone was seen once. The chain has TRBV12-5 and TRBJ1-6; D unclear. V lost 5 bases to trimming and J lost 10 bases, with 12 bases between them. Germline V gene data show CDR1 as LGHNT and CDR2 as FRNRAP. The CDR3 extends over 13 amino acids. The CDR3 region is CASGIIARSPLHF. For the CDR3, the DNA is TGTGCTAGTGGTATAATTGCGCGCTCACCCCTCCACTTT.